This TCR beta chain was sequenced in a study of vaccination effects on CD4 cells after COVID-19. Trimming took 5 bases from V and 8 from J, leaving 18 bases between them. Germline V lookup: CDR1 MNHEY, CDR2 SVGEGT. This CDR3 spans 14 amino acids. With regard to this clone: The antigen is unknown.

Before any sequencing was done, the ViraFEST assay used viral peptide pools to expand antigen-specific CD4+ T cells. Once cultured for under 11 days, the cells underwent separation to obtain CD4+ T cells. The vaccine given was either BNT162b2 or mRNA-1273, in two doses. Having tested negative for nucleocapsid antibodies, the vaccine recipients showed no prior SARS-CoV-2 infection. Wells of a few million PBMC each were grown with about 9.8 IU/ml IL-2 and about 10 ug/ml peptides. TCRdb's copy holds only in-frame clones and misses some; the assay was immunoSEQ multiplex PCR. The table lists about 24,000 clones, under 80% of them singletons.

Sequencing used CD4+ T cells from PBMCs cultured with HCoV-NL63 spike peptides, obtained after COVID-19 vaccination. This sequence joins TRBV6-2 or TRBV6-3 and TRBJ1-2; tentative D call: TRBD1 (5 bases). This clonotype was sampled from a human donor who received a COVID-19 vaccine. The CDR3 region has the DNA TGTGCCAGCAGTCAACCGACAAGACAGAACGGCTACACCTTC. It yields the protein CASSQPTRQNGYTF.